Listed here are 4 T cell receptor beta chains from one sample, sequenced in a study of response to subunit inactivated influenza vaccine. TCRdb recomputed calls from the RT-PCR reads with MiXCR, one row per CDR3 protein. Of hundreds of thousands of distinct CDR3 sequences in the sample, about 10% are singletons; the top ten hold approximately 11%. The same data also went into a second study, on T cells expressing NK-cell markers. From that report: With UMIs, 5'RACE template switching was used to make TCR beta cDNA.

The sample in question was PBMCs from blood, obtained on the day of vaccination. These receptors were collected from a man aged 45-60 years who received an inactivated influenza vaccine.

This clonotype was counted between two and nine times. The chain has TRBV7-6 and TRBJ2-3, with D perhaps matching TRBD2 (5 bases). This CDR3 spans 13 amino acids. The germline CDR1 and CDR2 sequences are SGHVS and FNYEAQ. V shed 5 bases and J shed 4 bases, with 10 bases lying between them. The CDR3 bases are TGTGCCAGCAGCGAAACTAGAGCAGATACGCAGTATTTT. Protein sequence: CASSETRADTQYF.

The J gene is TRBJ1-2, the V gene TRBV11-1, with 7 bases aligning to TRBD1. The germline V gene has CDR1 SGHAT and CDR2 FQDESV (reference sequence). The CDR3 is made up of 17 amino acids. V was pared by 5 bases and J by 1 base, with 13 bases of the junction left unmatched. The CDR3 loop reads CASSTTRRGQSNYGYTF. The CDR3 DNA sequence: TGTGCCAGCAGCACCACCAGGAGGGGACAGAGTAACTATGGCTACACCTTC.

V gene TRBV4-3 combines with J gene TRBJ2-2, with D hard to call. V lost 1 base and J 2 bases, leaving 8 bases between the germline ends. The CDR3 covers 15 residues. CDR1 is LGHNA, CDR2 YSLEER, per germline. CDR3 DNA sequence: TGCGCCAGCAGCCAAGGCGTAGCTAACACCGGGGAGCTGTTTTTT. This gives the protein CASSQGVANTGELFF.

The table lists this clonotype with a few counts. V usage is TRBV12-3 or TRBV12-4 and J usage is TRBJ2-1; D ambiguous. The CDR3 covers 11 residues. V was clipped by 6 bases and J by 7 bases, with 7 bases between them. CDR3 nucleotide sequence: TGTGCCAGCAGCGCCTTGAATGAGCAGTTCTTC. It translates to CASSALNEQFF.